Listed here are 12 T cell receptor beta chains from one sample, sequenced in a study of brain T cells in children with intractable seizures. Data came from immunoSEQ multiplex PCR; TCRdb stores just in-frame clones and leaves some out. In the table there are 340,000 or so clones, approximately 93% of which are singletons. Time point here: blood from clinic visit 5 months post-surgery; TSC patient then seizure free. The sequenced sample was peripheral blood, obtained about 5 months after surgery. These receptors were collected from a boy under three years old with tuberous sclerosis and intractable seizures.

V is TRBV3-1 (or the pseudogene TRBV3-2) and J is TRBJ2-5, with D perhaps TRBD2 (5 bases). Germline V lookup: CDR1 LGHDT, CDR2 YNNKEL (reference sequence). This CDR3 comprises 14 residues. Deletions cut 7 bases from V and 5 bases from J, with 17 bases between. The CDR3 nucleotides read TGTGCCAGCACCCGGGGTTGGCTGGGGGAGACCCAGTACTTC. It specifies CASTRGWLGETQYF.

Written as DNA, the CDR3 is TGTGCCAGCAGCCCACGGAGGTCTCCCGGCCCTGGGAACACTGAAGCTTTCTTT. It codes for CASSPRRSPGPGNTEAFF. The chain carries TRBV9 and TRBJ1-1; D is ambiguous. This CDR3 region has 18 residues. The germline V gene encodes CDR1 SGDLS and CDR2 YYNGEE. The V gene lost 4 bases and the J gene lost 1 base, with 23 bases spanning the gap.

The count of this clone is one. This sequence joins TRBV7-9 and TRBJ2-3, with 7 positions matching TRBD1. The germline V gene has CDR1 SEHNR and CDR2 FQNEAQ (reference sequence). The CDR3 is made up of 15 amino acids. V dropped 6 bases and J dropped 2; count of bases not matched to a gene: 8. In DNA, the CDR3 is TGTGCCAGCAGGCCGGACAGGCTCTTCACAGATACGCAGTATTTT. Its translation: CASRPDRLFTDTQYF.

A single count supports this clone. The chain uses TRBV28 and TRBJ1-5; D is possibly TRBD1 (5 bases). Germline V gene sequence: CDR1 MDHEN, CDR2 SYDVKM. The CDR3 extends over 17 amino acids. Trimming removed 1 base from V and 2 bases from J, with 15 bases in between. The CDR3 DNA reads as TGTGCCAGCAGTTTATCCTCTCCGGGGGGGGGCAATCAGCCCCAGCATTTT. This translates into CASSLSSPGGGNQPQHF.

The chain carries TRBV11-3 and TRBJ2-1; maybe TRBD1 (5 bases). The CDR3 sequence is 15 residues long. Deletions cut 4 bases from V and 7 bases from J, with 17 bases between. Germline values: CDR1 SGHNT, CDR2 YENEEA. This CDR3 is CASSSYYLGANEQFF. CDR3 in DNA: TGTGCCAGCAGCTCGTACTACCTAGGGGCGAATGAGCAGTTCTTC.

The chain links TRBV18 to TRBJ1-2; 7 nucleotides align to TRBD1. With V trimmed by 3 bases and J by 2 bases, 3 bases remained unmatched. In germline, CDR1 is KGHSH, CDR2 LQKENI. The CDR3 spans 14 residues. The CDR3 spells CASSPSTGNYGYTF. CDR3 coding DNA: TGTGCCAGCTCACCGTCGACAGGGAACTATGGCTACACCTTC.

V is TRBV6-1 and J is TRBJ2-1; D is ambiguous. Deletions cut 2 bases from V and 6 bases from J, with 11 bases between. CDR1 and CDR2 (germline): MNHNS, SASEGT. The CDR3 length is 14 residues. The CDR3 coding sequence is TGTGCCAGCAGTGAAATGTTGGGTGTCAATGAGCAGTTCTTC. This gives the protein CASSEMLGVNEQFF.

This chain uses TRBV27 with TRBJ1-2; perhaps TRBD1 as D (5 bases). This CDR3 region has 12 residues. Germline V gives CDR1 MNHEY, CDR2 SMNVEV (reference sequence). The ends were cut back, 2 bases at V and 5 bases at J, with 6 bases in the middle. The CDR3 region has the DNA TGTGCCAGCAGTTTACAGGGTTATGGCTACACCTTC. Translating gives CASSLQGYGYTF.

The chain couples TRBV24-1 to TRBJ2-3; D uncertain. The V gene's germline CDR1 is KGHDR and CDR2 SFDVKD. There are 12 residues in the CDR3. Deletions cut 5 bases from V and 6 bases from J, with 8 bases between. CDR3 residues: CATSARADTQYF. CDR3 DNA sequence: TGTGCCACCAGTGCACGGGCTGATACGCAGTATTTT.

The V gene is TRBV24-1, the J gene TRBJ2-1, with 10 nucleotides matching TRBD1. Germline loops: CDR1 KGHDR, CDR2 SFDVKD. V dropped 5 bases and J dropped 2; count of bases not matched to a gene: 14. CDR3 length equals 19 residues. CDR3 DNA: TGTGCCACCAGTGCATCCTACCTCGGGGGACAGGGGCCCTACAATGAGCAGTTCTTC. It translates to CATSASYLGGQGPYNEQFF.

This clone appeared once. The genes are TRBV6-2 or TRBV6-3 and TRBJ2-1; perhaps TRBD2 as D (6 bases). This CDR3 region has 17 residues. Trimming pared 0 bases from V and 4 bases from J, leaving 16 bases between. Germline V lookup: CDR1 MNHEY, CDR2 SVGEGT. Here the CDR3 reads CASSYSLRTGGYNEQFF. CDR3 DNA sequence: TGTGCCAGCAGTTACTCTCTTCGTACCGGGGGATACAATGAGCAGTTCTTC.

This chain uses TRBV7-6 with TRBJ2-1, with a tentative D call TRBD1 (5 bases). CDR3 length: 17 amino acids. Looked up from germline, CDR1 is SGHVS and CDR2 is FNYEAQ. V was pared by 1 base and J by 0 bases, with 13 bases between. The DNA for the CDR3 is TGTGCCAGCAGCTTAGGCCCCAGGGCCAGCTCCTACAATGAGCAGTTCTTC. Translating it yields CASSLGPRASSYNEQFF. The full variable domain, completed using reference TRBV7-6 and TRBJ2-1, is GAGVSQSPRYKVTKRGQDVALRCDPISGHVSLYWYRQALGQGPEFLTYFNYEAQQDKSGLPNDRFSAERPEGSISTLTIQRTEQRDSAMYRCASSLGPRASSYNEQFFGPGTRLTVL.